This is a list of T cell receptor beta chains from one sample in a study of CD8 T cells in Susac syndrome. TCRdb ran MiXCR on the immunoSEQ multiplex PCR reads and lists one entry per CDR3 protein. The sample holds 150,000 to 200,000 distinct CDR3 sequences, 90% to 95% seen once. Sequencing was performed on CD4+ T cells from PBMCs. The receptor source for this set is a human donor in good health. The CDR3 runs from the conserved cysteine through the conserved F or W. The D gene is left open where the match is weak. The size of a clone is reported for some rows only, either as once, few or many, or as a class for expanded clones.

clone size	D gene	CDR3 length	V gene	J gene	CDR3 DNA	CDR3 protein
once	TRBD1	15	TRBV25-1	TRBJ1-2	TGTGCCAGCAGTGCCATCCGGGACAGGGGAGATGGCTACACCTTC	CASSAIRDRGDGYTF
-	TRBD1	17	TRBV6-1	TRBJ1-1	TGTGCCAGCAGTGAAGGACAGGGTTGGAGAATGAACACTGAAGCTTTCTTT	CASSEGQGWRMNTEAFF
-	TRBD2	17	TRBV25-1	TRBJ2-1	TGTGCCAGCAGTGCGACTAGCGGGGCGTTCGACTACAATGAGCAGTTCTTC	CASSATSGAFDYNEQFF
-	TRBD1	16	TRBV20-1	TRBJ2-6	TGCAGTGCGAACGACAGGGGGAGGGGTGGGGCCAACGTCCTGACTTTC	CSANDRGRGGANVLTF
-	TRBD1	11	TRBV29-1	TRBJ1-2	TGCAGCGAACGGACAGGGTATGGCTACACCTTC	CSERTGYGYTF
once	-	14	TRBV5-1	TRBJ2-7	TGCGCCAGCAGCTTGGAGAGGCCTTCCTACGAGCAGTACTTC	CASSLERPSYEQYF
-	TRBD1	15	TRBV10-3	TRBJ1-3	TGTGCCATCAACGACAGGGCTGAAGCTGGAAACACCATATATTTT	CAINDRAEAGNTIYF
-	TRBD1	15	TRBV16	TRBJ1-5	TGTGCCAGCAGCAGGGGACAGGGGGCTAATCAGCCCCAGCATTTT	CASSRGQGANQPQHF
-	TRBD2	17	TRBV3-1	TRBJ2-4	TGTGCCAGCAGCCAAGATCTAAAGCGGGGGATGGAAGACATTCAGTACTTC	CASSQDLKRGMEDIQYF
-	TRBD2	14	TRBV20-1	TRBJ2-5	TGCAGTGCTACGACTAGCGGGGAGGTGGAGACCCAGTACTTC	CSATTSGEVETQYF
-	-	14	TRBV7-2	TRBJ1-5	TGTGCCAGCAGTCTACGGCAGGGGAATCAGCCCCAGCATTTT	CASSLRQGNQPQHF
few	-	11	TRBV6-2/TRBV6-3	TRBJ2-7	TGTGCCAGCAGCAGGGACTACGAGCAGTACTTC	CASSRDYEQYF
once	TRBD2	15	TRBV3-1	TRBJ2-2	TGTGCCAGCAGCCAAGAAGTAGCGGGGACCGGGGAGCTGTTTTTT	CASSQEVAGTGELFF
-	-	15	TRBV3-1	TRBJ1-4	TGTGCCAGCAGCCAAGGTGGAGCCTTAAATGAAAAACTGTTTTTT	CASSQGGALNEKLFF
once	-	15	TRBV18	TRBJ1-1	TGTGCCAGCTCACCACTCGAGGGAATGAACACTGAAGCTTTCTTT	CASSPLEGMNTEAFF
-	-	15	TRBV3-1	TRBJ1-3	TGTGCCAGCAGCCAATGGGAGCGCTCTGGAAACACCATATATTTT	CASSQWERSGNTIYF
-	-	15	TRBV29-1	TRBJ1-1	TGCAGCGTGCAGTATTTGGCCACCGGGACAATTGAAGCTTTCTTT	CSVQYLATGTIEAFF
-	-	14	TRBV3-1	TRBJ2-2	TGTGCCAGCAGCCAAGAGGGAAGGGCCGGGGAGCTGTTTTTT	CASSQEGRAGELFF
-	-	14	TRBV7-7	TRBJ2-1	TGTGCCAGCAGCCAACAATCAGGGCTCGATGAGCAGTTCTTC	CASSQQSGLDEQFF
-	-	12	TRBV3-1	TRBJ1-1	TGTGCCAGCAGCCACATTGGCACGGAAGCTTTCTTT	CASSHIGTEAFF
once	-	15	TRBV14	TRBJ1-1	TGTGCCAGCAGCCAAGGTCCCGGGGAAAGCACTGAAGCTTTCTTT	CASSQGPGESTEAFF
-	-	11	TRBV12-3/TRBV12-4	TRBJ2-1	TGTGCCAGCAGTTTGCTAGGACAGTCATTCTTC	CASSLLGQSFF
-	-	14	TRBV15	TRBJ1-4	TGTGCCACCAGCAGAGAGTCCCAACGGGAAAAACTGTTTTTT	CATSRESQREKLFF